The present T cell receptor beta chain was sequenced within a study of OX40 agonist ivuxolimab in advanced cancers. On the study more broadly: Treatment received earlier with anti-PD-1, anti-PD-L1 or anti-CTLA-4 agents was allowed, and over 35% had some.

As regards this clone: The target antigen is unknown.

Study-wide results and caveats: Expanded peripheral T-cell antigen specificity went undetermined.

The CDR3 runs 13 residues. Losses at the gene ends were 5 bases for V and 5 bases for J; bases not matched to a gene: 5. CDR1 is KGHSH and CDR2 is LQKENI in the germline V gene. Blood draws occurred at baseline, cycle 4 day 1, and cycle 7 day 1. Libraries were prepared by immunoSEQ multiplex PCR; TCRdb keeps only in-frame clonotypes and omits some of them. The sample includes 74,000 or so clones, approximately 85% of them seen just once. This receptor was obtained from an adult with an advanced solid tumor such as melanoma, head and neck, liver or kidney cancer. This sample comprised CD4+ or CD8+ T cells sorted from blood, obtained in a trial of the OX40 agonist ivuxolimab. This sequence joins TRBV18 and TRBJ1-1; TRBD1 matches at 7 bases. The CDR3 here is CASSVQGGTEAFF. The CDR3 DNA reads TGTGCCAGCTCAGTCCAGGGGGGGACTGAAGCTTTCTTT.